The clone carrying this T cell receptor beta chain came up many times. Its antigen is not identified. The ends lost 0 bases at V and 5 bases at J; junction bases unmatched: 12. There are 17 residues in the CDR3. The V gene's germline CDR1 is SQVTM and CDR2 ANQGSEA. Time point in this sample: sample taken at primary tumor resection. The donor population consisted of approximately 70 patients with untreated, early-stage non-small cell lung cancer. In each case, whole RNA from tumor, nontumor lung or frozen PBMC was sequenced unsorted. The library protocol tagged each TCR cDNA with a unique molecular identifier. Using its own MiXCR run on the 5' RACE reads, TCRdb lists one record per CDR3 protein. The sample lists about 17,000 distinct CDR3 sequences, approximately 6.2% occurring once. The source of the sample is a study of spatial heterogeneity in lung cancer. Overall study context: Each time, sequencing found more beta-chain sequences than alpha-chain sequences.

Findings of the study overall: Tumor mutation count correlated with how many alpha and beta TCRs expanded intratumorally.

The TCR sequence derives from a male donor with early-stage non-small cell lung cancer. The material was lung tumor tissue, obtained at surgery. The V gene is TRBV29-1, the J gene TRBJ2-3, with 9 bases identical to TRBD1. The CDR3 sequence is CSVEESPTGGSGDTQYF. As DNA, the CDR3 is TGCAGCGTTGAAGAATCCCCGACAGGGGGGTCAGGAGATACGCAGTATTTT.